This TCR beta chain was observed in a study of blood T cells in healthy people across ages. Sample donors were healthy Caucasian individuals that came from Russia, aged about 6 to 100. Extraction of total RNA produced a minimum of 5 micrograms from each sample. The CDR3 covers 14 residues. J gave up 8 bases and V 6 bases, and 12 bases lay outside the gene matches. This clonotype was seen only a few times. Antigen unknown. A second PCR of 7 to 11 cycles used a sample-barcoded 5' primer and a J-beta primer mix. The template-switch adaptor was a 5' adaptor with 12 random nucleotides. It tagged each cDNA molecule. One entry per CDR3 protein, called by TCRdb with MiXCR from the 5' RACE reads. The sample has about 1.6 million distinct CDR3 sequences, 34% seen once. Study-level findings and limits: Diversity figures derived from one million T cells were judged to underestimate the true value.

This receptor was obtained from a woman in her 30s in good health. The chain couples TRBV12-3 or TRBV12-4 to TRBJ1-2; 7 bases line up with TRBD1. The sequenced material came from blood. Here the CDR3 reads CASSLAPTGSGYTF. The DNA for the CDR3 is TGTGCCAGCAGCCTAGCCCCGACAGGGAGCGGCTACACCTTC.